This is a list of T cell receptor beta chains from one sample in a study of vaccination and CD4 T cells after COVID-19. For these TCRs, the target antigens are not known. TCRdb re-analysed the PCR reads in MiXCR, keeping a single row per CDR3 protein. The table records around 21,000 distinct CDR3 sequences, approximately 50% of them present only once. Specimen: CD4+ T cells from blood, cultured in vitro. These receptors came from a human donor who had recovered from COVID-19. The CDR3 runs from the conserved cysteine through the conserved F or W. D genes are given only for firm matches. Expanded clones are given a class, and other clones once, few, many or no size at all.

D gene: NA
clone size: NA
V gene: TRBV30
J gene: TRBJ1-6
CDR3 protein: CAWSESAPYNSPLHF
CDR3 DNA: TGTGCCTGGAGTGAAAGCGCTCCCTATAATTCACCCCTCCACTTT

D gene: NA
clone size: NA
V gene: TRBV28
J gene: TRBJ1-5
CDR3 protein: CASSFPGPSNQPQHF
CDR3 DNA: TGTGCCAGCAGTTTCCCTGGACCTAGCAATCAGCCCCAGCATTTT

D gene: NA
clone size: few
V gene: TRBV2
J gene: TRBJ1-5
CDR3 protein: CASSTRDRNQPQHF
CDR3 DNA: TGTGCCAGCAGTACCCGGGACCGCAATCAGCCCCAGCATTTT

D gene: NA
clone size: few
V gene: TRBV6-1
J gene: TRBJ1-2
CDR3 protein: CASSPTYNYGYTF
CDR3 DNA: TGTGCCAGCAGCCCGACTTATAACTATGGCTACACCTTC

D gene: NA
clone size: NA
V gene: TRBV19
J gene: TRBJ2-3
CDR3 protein: CASSIGQNRVTQYF
CDR3 DNA: TGTGCCAGTAGTATAGGCCAAAACAGGGTTACGCAGTATTTT

D gene: TRBD2
clone size: few
V gene: TRBV6-2/TRBV6-3
J gene: TRBJ2-5
CDR3 protein: CASSPQGSGGVETQYF
CDR3 DNA: TGTGCCAGCAGTCCTCAGGGTAGCGGGGGCGTAGAGACCCAGTACTTC

D gene: TRBD2
clone size: NA
V gene: TRBV6-5
J gene: TRBJ2-7
CDR3 protein: CASSYSRLAGNYEQYF
CDR3 DNA: TGTGCCAGCAGTTACTCGCGACTAGCGGGAAACTACGAGCAGTACTTC

D gene: NA
clone size: NA
V gene: TRBV10-3
J gene: TRBJ1-1
CDR3 protein: CAISEENLEAFF
CDR3 DNA: TGTGCCATCAGTGAGGAGAACCTTGAAGCTTTCTTT

D gene: NA
clone size: NA
V gene: TRBV30
J gene: TRBJ1-1
CDR3 protein: CAWSVSWDVGKAFF
CDR3 DNA: TGTGCCTGGAGCGTCTCCTGGGACGTCGGGAAAGCTTTCTTT

D gene: TRBD1
clone size: NA
V gene: TRBV20-1
J gene: TRBJ1-2
CDR3 protein: CSARDLGQGPDGGYTF
CDR3 DNA: TGCAGTGCTAGAGATTTGGGACAGGGACCGGACGGCGGCTACACCTTC

D gene: TRBD2
clone size: NA
V gene: TRBV28
J gene: TRBJ2-2
CDR3 protein: CASSSGGLAGSGELFF
CDR3 DNA: TGTGCCAGCAGTTCCGGAGGACTAGCGGGATCCGGGGAGCTGTTTTTT

D gene: NA
clone size: few
V gene: TRBV10-3
J gene: TRBJ2-7
CDR3 protein: CAISENGYEQYF
CDR3 DNA: TGTGCCATCAGTGAAAACGGCTACGAGCAGTACTTC

D gene: TRBD1
clone size: NA
V gene: TRBV18
J gene: TRBJ1-5
CDR3 protein: CASSLQGVGNQPQHF
CDR3 DNA: TGTGCCAGCTCACTACAGGGGGTAGGCAATCAGCCCCAGCATTTT

D gene: TRBD2
clone size: NA
V gene: TRBV6-1
J gene: TRBJ2-3
CDR3 protein: CASSGPVLAGGSDTQYF
CDR3 DNA: TGTGCCAGCAGTGGACCAGTTCTAGCGGGGGGGTCAGATACGCAGTATTTT

D gene: TRBD1
clone size: NA
V gene: TRBV2
J gene: TRBJ1-5
CDR3 protein: CASRTGFASQPQHF
CDR3 DNA: TGTGCCAGCAGGACAGGGTTCGCGAGTCAGCCCCAGCATTTT

D gene: NA
clone size: few
V gene: TRBV20-1
J gene: TRBJ2-4
CDR3 protein: CSARQGKNIQYF
CDR3 DNA: TGCAGTGCTAGACAGGGAAAAAACATTCAGTACTTC

D gene: NA
clone size: NA
V gene: TRBV20-1
J gene: TRBJ2-1
CDR3 protein: CSARGSYEQFF
CDR3 DNA: TGCAGTGCTAGAGGATCTTATGAGCAGTTCTTC

D gene: NA
clone size: NA
V gene: TRBV6-1
J gene: TRBJ1-6
CDR3 protein: CASKVGGAHNSPLHF
CDR3 DNA: TGTGCCAGCAAGGTTGGCGGAGCGCATAATTCACCCCTCCACTTT

D gene: NA
clone size: NA
V gene: TRBV2
J gene: TRBJ2-3
CDR3 protein: CASRGRGSADTQYF
CDR3 DNA: TGTGCCAGCAGAGGGCGGGGAAGTGCAGATACGCAGTATTTT

D gene: TRBD2
clone size: NA
V gene: TRBV7-3
J gene: TRBJ2-3
CDR3 protein: CASSPGGKREGYTQYF
CDR3 DNA: TGTGCCAGCAGCCCAGGCGGAAAGCGGGAGGGATATACGCAGTATTTT

D gene: TRBD2
clone size: NA
V gene: TRBV11-3
J gene: TRBJ2-1
CDR3 protein: CASSYQGLAGNEQFF
CDR3 DNA: TGTGCCAGCAGCTACCAGGGACTAGCGGGGAATGAGCAGTTCTTC

D gene: NA
clone size: few
V gene: TRBV7-9
J gene: TRBJ2-7
CDR3 protein: CASSLEVGEQYF
CDR3 DNA: TGTGCCAGCAGCTTAGAAGTGGGAGAGCAGTACTTC

D gene: TRBD1
clone size: NA
V gene: TRBV2
J gene: TRBJ2-7
CDR3 protein: CASGPGQGWEQYF
CDR3 DNA: TGTGCCAGCGGCCCGGGACAGGGTTGGGAGCAGTACTTC

D gene: NA
clone size: NA
V gene: TRBV6-2/TRBV6-3
J gene: TRBJ1-2
CDR3 protein: CASYRHVGDYGYTF
CDR3 DNA: TGTGCCAGCTACAGACACGTTGGGGACTATGGCTACACCTTC

D gene: NA
clone size: NA
V gene: TRBV10-1
J gene: TRBJ1-6
CDR3 protein: CASSESRGEIRGSPLHF
CDR3 DNA: TGCGCCAGCAGTGAGTCGAGGGGGGAAATTCGGGGTTCACCCCTCCACTTT

D gene: NA
clone size: NA
V gene: TRBV5-1
J gene: TRBJ2-3
CDR3 protein: CASSLGGALTDTQYF
CDR3 DNA: TGCGCCAGCAGCTTGGGTGGGGCCCTCACAGATACGCAGTATTTT